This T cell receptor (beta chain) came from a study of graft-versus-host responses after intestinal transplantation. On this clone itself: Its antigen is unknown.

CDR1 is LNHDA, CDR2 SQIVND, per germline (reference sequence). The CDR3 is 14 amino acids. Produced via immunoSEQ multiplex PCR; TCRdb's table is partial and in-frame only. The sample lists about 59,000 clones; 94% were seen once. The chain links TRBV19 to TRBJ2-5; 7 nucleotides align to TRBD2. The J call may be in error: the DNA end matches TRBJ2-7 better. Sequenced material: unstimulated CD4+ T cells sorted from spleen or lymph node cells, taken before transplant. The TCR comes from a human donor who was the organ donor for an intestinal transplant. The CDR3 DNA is TGTGCCAGTAGTACCCGGACTAGAGGCTACGAGCAGTACTTC. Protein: CASSTRTRGYEQYF.